Listed below are T cell receptor beta chains from one sample, sequenced in a study of blood T cells in healthy people across ages. MiXCR was run by TCRdb on the 5' RACE reads, yielding one entry per CDR3 protein. The repertoire holds hundreds of thousands of distinct CDR3 sequences, with about 28% as singletons. The sequencing input was blood. Source of these receptors: an elderly woman in good health. Both conserved end residues are part of each CDR3. Each record gives: CDR3 length, D gene, clone size, J gene, V gene, CDR3 DNA, CDR3 protein. A D gene is named only where the DNA matches it firmly. Clone size is shown for a subset of rows, as once, few, many or a class of expanded clone.

16 NA NA TRBJ2-5 TRBV7-9 TGTGCCAGCAGACAGAGACGGGACCGAGGGGGAGAGACCCAGTACTTC CASRQRRDRGGETQYF
15 NA many TRBJ1-5 TRBV5-1 TGCGCCAGCAGCTACTCCGGGGGTAGCAATCAGCCCCAGCATTTT CASSYSGGSNQPQHF
14 NA many TRBJ1-2 TRBV6-6 TGTGCCAGCAGTTACTTTTGGGGGGACCATGGCTACACCTTC CASSYFWGDHGYTF
16 TRBD1 many TRBJ2-5 TRBV5-1 TGCGCCAGCAGCGATGCAGGGACAGCGTACCAAGAGACCCAGTACTTC CASSDAGTAYQETQYF
16 NA many TRBJ2-7 TRBV9 TGTGCCAGCAGCCCCCAGTTGGTAGGGGGGATGAACGAGCAGTACTTC CASSPQLVGGMNEQYF
15 NA few TRBJ1-5 TRBV20-1 TGCAGTGCTAGAGAACCGAGAATGAGCAATCAGCCCCAGCATTTT CSAREPRMSNQPQHF
14 TRBD2 many TRBJ2-1 TRBV9 TGTGCCAGCAGCGTAGGCGGGGGGACCAATGAGCAGTTCTTC CASSVGGGTNEQFF
15 NA few TRBJ1-1 TRBV5-1 TGCGCCAGCAGCTTGGCTGGGTGGAAGGACACTGAAGCTTTCTTT CASSLAGWKDTEAFF
18 TRBD2 many TRBJ2-7 TRBV5-6 TGTGCCAGCAGCCGGAGACTAGCGGGGGGGCCGAGATCCTACGAGCAGTACTTC CASSRRLAGGPRSYEQYF
12 NA many TRBJ2-4 TRBV7-2 TGTGCCAGCAGCTACGCTCCGGGACCAGTGTACTTC CASSYAPGPVYF
16 NA many TRBJ2-7 TRBV5-1 TGCGCCAGCAGCTTGGGTGGCAAGACATCTTTCTACGAGCAGTACTTC CASSLGGKTSFYEQYF
17 NA few TRBJ1-6 TRBV6-6 TGTGCCAGCAGTTACTCGAAGGAACGGTCCTATAATTCACCCCTCCACTTT CASSYSKERSYNSPLHF
12 NA NA TRBJ1-4 TRBV20-1 TGCAGTGCTTCGGTGGAGCCGGAAAAACTGTTTTTT CSASVEPEKLFF
14 TRBD2 many TRBJ2-5 TRBV20-1 TGCAGTGCAAGGACTAGCGGGGTGAAAGAGACCCAGTACTTC CSARTSGVKETQYF
14 NA NA TRBJ2-7 TRBV6-2/TRBV6-3 TGTGCCAGCAGTTACGGCGTGGAGACCTACGAGCAGTACTTC CASSYGVETYEQYF
14 TRBD2 NA TRBJ2-7 TRBV7-2 TGTGCCAGCAGCTTGGGGGGGTTCATATCTGGGCAGTACTTC CASSLGGFISGQYF
15 NA NA TRBJ1-5 TRBV4-1 TGCGCCAGCAGCCCCATAAGACAGATCAATCAGCCCCAGCATTTT CASSPIRQINQPQHF
17 TRBD2 NA TRBJ2-5 TRBV9 TGTGCCAGCACCGATCCCCAGAGCGGGGGGTCCTACAATGTGCAGTACTTC CASTDPQSGGSYNVQYF
15 TRBD1 many TRBJ1-2 TRBV5-1 TGCGCCAGCAGCTTAGTCCAGGGGGCGGGCTATGGCTACACCTTC CASSLVQGAGYGYTF
12 NA NA TRBJ1-4 TRBV11-2 TGTGCCAGCAGCCCCCACAGGGAAAAACTGTTTTTT CASSPHREKLFF
16 NA many TRBJ1-2 TRBV12-3/TRBV12-4 TGTGCCAGCAGTTTGGGTTCCGGACCACCGGACTATGGCTACACCTTC CASSLGSGPPDYGYTF
15 TRBD2 many TRBJ2-1 TRBV6-1 TGTGCCAGCACCCAGGGGTGGACTAGCGGGGGGGAGCAGTTCTTC CASTQGWTSGGEQFF
16 NA many TRBJ1-5 TRBV15 TGTGCCACCAGCAGAGATACCGGGGCCCACAATCAGCCCCAGCATTTT CATSRDTGAHNQPQHF
14 TRBD1 once TRBJ1-2 TRBV20-1 TGCAGTGCTAGAGATAGGACAGGGACCCATGGCTACACCTTC CSARDRTGTHGYTF
14 NA many TRBJ1-2 TRBV5-1 TGCGCCAGCAGCTTCGGGTGGACAGCGGATGGCTACACCTTC CASSFGWTADGYTF
14 TRBD1 once TRBJ2-7 TRBV7-7 TGTGCCAGCAGCTTCCGGGACAGGGTGTTCGAGCAGTACTTC CASSFRDRVFEQYF
17 NA NA TRBJ1-5 TRBV19 TGTGCCAGTAGTGACCCCCCATATAGATATAGCAATCAGCCCCAGCATTTT CASSDPPYRYSNQPQHF
17 TRBD2 many TRBJ2-3 TRBV11-2 TGTGCCAGCAGCTTAATCCCCCCGGGACTAGCGTCAGATACGCAGTATTTT CASSLIPPGLASDTQYF
17 NA NA TRBJ2-5 TRBV7-2 TGTGCCAGCAGCTTAGGGAGACTAACCAGGGGGGGGGAGACCCAGTACTTC CASSLGRLTRGGETQYF
15 TRBD1 many TRBJ2-1 TRBV6-5 TGTGCCAGCAGTTCCGGGGACAGTTCCTACAATGAGCAGTTCTTC CASSSGDSSYNEQFF
15 TRBD1 few TRBJ2-7 TRBV20-1 TGCAGTGCTAGGGGGGACAGGGGGCAGGGCTACGAGCAGTACTTC CSARGDRGQGYEQYF
16 NA once TRBJ2-5 TRBV28 TGTGCCAGCCTCAGGGGGGTAGCCCAAAAGGGGGAGACCCAGTACTTC CASLRGVAQKGETQYF
13 NA many TRBJ1-2 TRBV20-1 TGCAGTGCCCGTTGGGGGGGTAGTAATGGCTACACCTTC CSARWGGSNGYTF
15 TRBD1 many TRBJ2-7 TRBV5-1 TGCGCCAGCAGCTTGTTAAAGGGGGCGGTCTACGAGCAGTACTTC CASSLLKGAVYEQYF
13 NA many TRBJ2-5 TRBV12-3/TRBV12-4 TGTGCCAGCAGTCCGCGGACTTCGAGGTCCCAGTACTTC CASSPRTSRSQYF
15 TRBD2 once TRBJ2-3 TRBV6-5 TGTGCCAGCAGTTACTCGGGCGGGAGAAGAGATACGCAGTATTTT CASSYSGGRRDTQYF
18 TRBD1 NA TRBJ2-4 TRBV20-1 TGCAGTGCGATGGGGCGGGACAGGGGGCCCCAAGCCAAAAACATTCAGTACTTC CSAMGRDRGPQAKNIQYF
19 TRBD2 many TRBJ2-1 TRBV4-3 TGCGCCAGCAGCCAAGATGGGGGGGGGACCCGGAGCTCCTACAATGAGCAGTTCTTC CASSQDGGGTRSSYNEQFF
15 NA many TRBJ2-1 TRBV7-7 TGTGCCAGCAGCTTATCACCCATAGCGGAGAATGAGCAGTTCTTC CASSLSPIAENEQFF
14 TRBD1 many TRBJ1-2 TRBV5-6 TGTGCCAGCAGCTTGGTGCAGGGGGCCTATGGCTACACCTTC CASSLVQGAYGYTF
14 NA many TRBJ2-7 TRBV12-3/TRBV12-4 TGTGCCAGCAGTTTACGGCCGAGCTCCTACGAGCAGTACTTC CASSLRPSSYEQYF
16 TRBD2 many TRBJ2-1 TRBV6-2/TRBV6-3 TGTGCCAGCAGTTACGGGAGCGGGGGCAAAAGACATGAGCAGTTCTTC CASSYGSGGKRHEQFF
15 TRBD1 NA TRBJ2-5 TRBV4-3 TGCGCCAGCAGCGCCGACAGGGGGAACAAAGAGACCCAGTACTTC CASSADRGNKETQYF